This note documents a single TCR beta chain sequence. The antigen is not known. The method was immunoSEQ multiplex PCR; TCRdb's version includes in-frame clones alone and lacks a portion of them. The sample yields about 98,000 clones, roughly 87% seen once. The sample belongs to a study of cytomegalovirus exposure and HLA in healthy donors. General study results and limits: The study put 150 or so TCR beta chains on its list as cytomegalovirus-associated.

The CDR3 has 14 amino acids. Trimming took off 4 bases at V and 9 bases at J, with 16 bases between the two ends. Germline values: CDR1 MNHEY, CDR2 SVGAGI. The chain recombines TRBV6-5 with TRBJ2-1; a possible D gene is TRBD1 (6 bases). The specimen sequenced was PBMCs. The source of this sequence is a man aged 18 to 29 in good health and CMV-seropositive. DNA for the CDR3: TGTGCCAGCAGTTCCTTAGCTGGGGGCGCTGAGCAGTTCTTC. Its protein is CASSSLAGGAEQFF.